The next 27 T cell receptor beta chains were all read from a single sample in a study of blood T cell repertoires in COVID-19. Clones were sequenced by immunoSEQ multiplex PCR, and TCRdb holds only the in-frame ones, with some missing. Among about 200,000 clones listed, 80% to 90% were seen once. The sequencing sample was made of PBMCs or T cells enriched from blood (not recorded which). The receptors shown here come from a woman aged 18-30 years who had recovered from COVID-19.

Remarks on this clone: Other DNA sequences of this sample code for an identical CDR3. V is TRBV24-1 and J is TRBJ2-3; tentative D call: TRBD1 (6 bases). Germline loops: CDR1 KGHDR, CDR2 SFDVKD. With 3 bases removed from V and 4 bases from J, the gap between germline ends came to 13 bases. The CDR3 loop spans 15 amino acids. CDR3 residues: CATSDPQGSADTQYF. In nucleotides, the CDR3 is TGTGCCACCAGTGATCCACAGGGCAGCGCAGATACGCAGTATTTT.

This chain joins TRBV6-5 and TRBJ1-3; D remains ambiguous. Germline CDR1 is MNHEY and CDR2 is SVGAGI. V was pared by 6 bases and J by 0 bases, with 9 bases between. The CDR3 spans 14 residues. The CDR3 sequence: CASRQVLSGNTIYF. The CDR3 DNA follows: TGTGCCAGCAGGCAGGTACTCTCTGGAAACACCATATATTTT.

This chain joins TRBV5-5 and TRBJ2-1, with 8 bases lining up with TRBD1. Germline lookup yields CDR1 SGHKS and CDR2 YYEKEE (reference sequence). The trim removed 4 bases at V and 5 bases at J, leaving 11 bases unmatched. This CDR3 has 16 residues. The CDR3 DNA is TGTGCCAGCAGCCTGGCGACAGGGGCGGAAGACAATGAGCAGTTCTTC. Its translation is CASSLATGAEDNEQFF. Full variable domain (missing parts from reference TRBV5-5 and TRBJ2-1): DAGVTQSPTHLIKTRGQQVTLRCSPISGHKSVSWYQQVLGQGPQFIFQYYEKEERGRGNFPDRFSARQFPNYSSELNVNALLLGDSALYLCASSLATGAEDNEQFFGPGTRLTVL.

This rearrangement joins TRBV6-1 to TRBJ2-3, with 9 bases matching TRBD1. The germline gives CDR1 MNHNS, CDR2 SASEGT. The V gene end was trimmed by 3 bases and the J gene end by 2 bases; junction bases not matched to a gene: 3. The CDR3 contains 15 residues. CDR3 in DNA: TGTGCCAGCAGTGAGGGACAGGGACTCACAGATACGCAGTATTTT. Its translation: CASSEGQGLTDTQYF.

The CDR3 spells CASSGITVKGVYEQYF. The CDR3, as DNA: TGTGCCAGCAGTGGAATTACAGTTAAGGGAGTCTACGAGCAGTACTTC. V gene TRBV25-1 combines with J gene TRBJ2-7; TRBD2 might be the D (5 bases). The CDR3 runs 16 residues. Germline CDR1 MGHDK, CDR2 SYGVNS. Trimming shortened V by 4 bases and J by 3 bases, and 19 bases separated the two germline ends.

V usage is TRBV19 and J usage is TRBJ2-1; 9 nucleotides agree with TRBD1. Germline CDR1 and CDR2: LNHDA and SQIVND (reference sequence). This CDR3 comprises 15 residues. V lost 3 bases to trimming and J lost 5 bases; unmatched junction nucleotides: 5. DNA for the CDR3: TGTGCCAGTAGTATCTGGGACAGGGAGAACAATGAGCAGTTCTTC. As protein: CASSIWDRENNEQFF.

The chain combines TRBV5-1 with TRBJ2-3; a weak D match, TRBD2 (5 bases). Germline V gene lookup returns CDR1 SGHRS and CDR2 YFSETQ. The CDR3 is 18 amino acids. V shed 4 bases and J shed 3 bases, with 24 bases lying between them. The CDR3 reads CASSPVAGRQSVTDTQYF. In nucleotides, the CDR3 is TGCGCCAGCAGCCCCGTCGCGGGCCGGCAGAGTGTAACAGATACGCAGTATTTT.

V usage is TRBV14 and J usage is TRBJ2-4; perhaps TRBD2 as D (5 bases). The CDR3 contains 16 residues. V gave up 3 bases and J gave up 0 bases, with 12 bases separating them. Germline V gene data show CDR1 as SGHDN and CDR2 as FVKESK. CDR3 in amino acids: CASSQGARVAKNIQYF. The CDR3 DNA sequence: TGTGCCAGCAGCCAGGGAGCGAGAGTAGCCAAAAACATTCAGTACTTC.

V gene TRBV11-2 combines with J gene TRBJ2-7; 7 nucleotides match TRBD1. The V gene's germline CDR1 is SGHAT and CDR2 FQNNGV. V trimming: 5 bases; J trimming: 3 bases; junction bases outside the gene matches: 4. This CDR3 has 13 residues. CDR3 protein: CASSLTGIYEQYF. Here the CDR3 DNA reads TGTGCCAGCAGCCTGACAGGGATCTACGAGCAGTACTTC.

The rearrangement joins TRBV12-5 to TRBJ2-7; D may be TRBD1 (5 bases). The CDR3 length is 14 residues. CDR1 is LGHNT and CDR2 is FRNRAP in the germline V gene. V shed 2 bases and J shed 1 base, with 9 bases lying between them. CDR3 amino acids: CASGLTPGSYEQYF. CDR3 nucleotide sequence: TGTGCTAGTGGTTTGACTCCAGGGTCCTACGAGCAGTACTTC.

The rearrangement links TRBV4-2 to TRBJ1-3, with no clear D. The V end lost 1 base, the J end lost 0 bases, and 4 bases lay between the germline ends. The CDR3 spans 14 residues. Germline V lookup: CDR1 LGHNA, CDR2 YNFKEQ. CDR3 nucleotides: TGTGCCAGCAGCCAAGGAGACTCTGGAAACACCATATATTTT. This encodes CASSQGDSGNTIYF.

The V gene is TRBV3-1 (or the pseudogene TRBV3-2), the J gene TRBJ2-3; TRBD2 matches at 8 bases. The V and J ends lost 0 bases and 1 base, in that order; junction bases with no gene match: 6. This CDR3 spans 17 amino acids. Looked up from germline, CDR1 is LGHDT and CDR2 is YNNKEL (reference sequence). The CDR3 spells CASSQDGGGGRTDTQYF. The CDR3, as DNA: TGTGCCAGCAGCCAAGACGGCGGCGGGGGGCGCACAGATACGCAGTATTTT.

The V and J genes are TRBV13 and TRBJ2-3, with 8 positions matching TRBD2. CDR1 is PRHDT and CDR2 is FYEKMQ in the germline V gene (reference sequence). Unmatched junction bases numbered 8, after V lost 3 bases and J lost 6 bases. This CDR3 spans 15 amino acids. The DNA of the CDR3 is TGTGCCAGCAGCTTTACGGCGGGGGGTCCGGATACGCAGTATTTT. Residues: CASSFTAGGPDTQYF.

The chain couples TRBV4-1 to TRBJ2-1, with 7 bases that match TRBD2. The length of the CDR3 is 15 residues. V trimming: 1 base; J trimming: 5 bases; junction bases outside the gene matches: 5. CDR1 MGHRA and CDR2 YSYEKL come from the germline V gene. This chain's CDR3 is CASSQGASGDNEQFF. The CDR3 DNA sequence: TGCGCCAGCAGCCAAGGGGCTAGCGGCGACAATGAGCAGTTCTTC.

The chain recombines TRBV9 with TRBJ1-2; 8 bases fit TRBD1. The CDR3 totals 15 residues. CDR1 is SGDLS and CDR2 is YYNGEE in the germline V gene. V lost 4 bases to trimming and J lost 2 bases; unmatched junction nucleotides: 7. The CDR3 protein is CASSTTGGTNYGYTF. The CDR3 nucleotides read TGTGCCAGCAGCACAACAGGGGGTACCAACTATGGCTACACCTTC.

This clone was detected once. The V and J genes are TRBV7-2 and TRBJ2-3; D uncertain. CDR1 and CDR2 from the germline V gene are SGHTA and FQGNSA. The CDR3 loop spans 15 amino acids. V lost 4 bases, J lost 3 bases, and 14 bases lay in between. The DNA for the CDR3 is TGTGCCAGCAGCTCCCACCCCGTGAGAACAGATACGCAGTATTTT. Translation gives CASSSHPVRTDTQYF.

The chain has TRBV5-1 and TRBJ1-1; D not certain. Trimming removed 0 bases from V and 5 bases from J, with 11 bases in between. CDR1 and CDR2 (germline): SGHRS, YFSETQ. This CDR3 region has 14 residues. This chain's CDR3 is CASSLGEVNTEAFF. The CDR3 DNA is TGCGCCAGCAGCTTGGGGGAGGTTAATACTGAAGCTTTCTTT.

The chain is built from TRBV5-1 and TRBJ1-6, with TRBD1 matching over 7 bases. V gave up 4 bases and J gave up 5 bases; unmatched junction bases: 9. This CDR3 has 16 residues. Germline V gene data show CDR1 as SGHRS and CDR2 as YFSETQ. The chain's CDR3 is CASSVPGQSNNSPLHF. In nucleotides, the CDR3 is TGCGCCAGCAGCGTTCCGGGACAGTCTAATAATTCACCCCTCCACTTT.

This clone was seen more than once but under ten times. V gene TRBV25-1 combines with J gene TRBJ2-2, with 8 bases identical to TRBD2. The V gene's germline CDR1 is MGHDK and CDR2 SYGVNS. The trim removed 7 bases at V and 5 bases at J, leaving 9 bases unmatched. The CDR3 consists of 15 residues. CDR3 DNA: TGTGCCAGCAAACGTGGGAGCGGGGGTACCGGGGAGCTGTTTTTT. It is translated as CASKRGSGGTGELFF. Full variable domain (rest looked up from reference TRBV25-1 and TRBJ2-2): EADIYQTPRYLVIGTGKKITLECSQTMGHDKMYWYQQDPGMELHLIHYSYGVNSTEKGDLSSESTVSRIRTEHFPLTLESARPSHTSQYLCASKRGSGGTGELFFGEGSRLTVL.

The chain carries TRBV30 and TRBJ2-3; the match to TRBD2 covers 9 bases. The V segment lost 7 bases and the J segment 5 bases; nucleotides outside the gene matches: 10. The CDR3 totals 14 residues. Germline assignment: CDR1 GTSNPN and CDR2 SVGIG (reference sequence). The CDR3 here is CASDAGGLVDTQYF. The CDR3 DNA reads TGTGCCTCAGACGCGGGAGGGCTTGTAGATACGCAGTATTTT.

CDR3 sequence (DNA): TGTGCCAGCACGAGGGGAGGGCCTTATTCACCCCTCCACTTT. Its translation: CASTRGGPYSPLHF. The rearrangement joins TRBV6-5 to TRBJ1-6; tentatively, D is TRBD1 (5 bases). The CDR3 loop spans 14 amino acids. Trimming took 7 bases from V and 8 from J, leaving 15 bases between them. CDR1 MNHEY and CDR2 SVGAGI come from the germline V gene.

V is TRBV30 and J is TRBJ2-5; a possible D gene is TRBD2 (5 bases). Trimming stripped 4 bases from V and 0 bases from J, with 9 bases between. Germline CDR1 is GTSNPN and CDR2 is SVGIG (reference sequence). This CDR3 is 13 amino acids long. CDR3 DNA: TGTGCCTGGAAAAAGCGGAACCAAGAGACCCAGTACTTC. As protein: CAWKKRNQETQYF. The complete variable domain, with remaining parts taken from reference TRBV30 and TRBJ2-5, reads SQTIHQWPATLVQPVGSPLSLECTVEGTSNPNLYWYRQAAGRGLQLLFYSVGIGQISSEVPQNLSASRPQDRQFILSSKKLLLSDSGFYLCAWKKRNQETQYFGPGTRLLVL.

DNA for the CDR3: TGTGCCAGCATTAGTAGCGGGGGGCCTGGCAACGAGCAGTTCTTC. Its translation is CASISSGGPGNEQFF. The gene calls are TRBV2 and TRBJ2-1, with 10 bases fitting TRBD2. Per the germline V gene, CDR1 is SNHLY and CDR2 is FYNNEI. The CDR3 consists of 15 residues. With 7 bases clipped from V and 10 bases from J, the junction kept 13 bases outside the gene matches.

J is TRBJ2-2 and V is TRBV6-5, with 8 bases aligning to TRBD1. Trimming cost V 2 bases and J 6 bases; bases outside gene matches: 8. This CDR3 has 16 residues. Germline-derived CDR1 and CDR2 are MNHEY and SVGAGI. The CDR3 bases are TGTGCCAGCAGTTACCATTCGGACAGGGAATCCGGGGAGCTGTTTTTT. As protein: CASSYHSDRESGELFF.

The DNA of the CDR3 is TGTGCCAGCAGCAGCGATAATGAAAAACTGTTTTTT. Protein sequence: CASSSDNEKLFF. The chain recombines TRBV21-1 with TRBJ1-4. TRBV21-1 is termed a pseudogene. There are 12 residues in the CDR3.

This clone appeared once. The chain links TRBV10-2 to TRBJ1-1; D may be TRBD1 (6 bases). The CDR3 length is 12 residues. The germline V and J ends were trimmed by 3 bases and 8 bases, with 10 bases remaining between them. Germline CDR1 WSHSY, CDR2 SAAADI. The CDR3 loop is CASSDRGGEAFF. The CDR3 coding sequence is TGCGCCAGCAGTGACAGGGGCGGAGAAGCTTTCTTT.

J is TRBJ2-3 and V is TRBV5-1; D unresolved. Trimming took off 0 bases at V and 0 bases at J, with 5 bases between the two ends. The CDR3 loop spans 14 amino acids. Germline V CDR1 and CDR2: SGHRS, YFSETQ. The CDR3 DNA is TGCGCCAGCAGCTTGGCTCAGAGCACAGATACGCAGTATTTT. Its translation: CASSLAQSTDTQYF.